Below, 21 T cell receptor beta chains from the same sample are listed, as sequenced in a study of T cells after yellow fever vaccination. In TCRdb, the 5' RACE reads were re-called with MiXCR into one record per CDR3 protein. Among some 600,000 distinct CDR3 sequences listed, approximately 13% were seen once. This sample comprised PBMCs, obtained on the day of the yellow fever booster vaccination. These receptor sequences come from a man aged 25-40 years who received the YFV17D yellow fever vaccine.

This chain uses TRBV10-2 with TRBJ1-2; D not resolved. Trimming took 3 bases from V and 5 from J, leaving 10 bases between them. The CDR3 contains 13 residues. Germline CDR1 reads WSHSY; CDR2 reads SAAADI. DNA for the CDR3: TGCGCCAGCAGTGAAAGAGTCCGTTATGGCTACACCTTC. Protein sequence: CASSERVRYGYTF.

This clonotype was counted only a few times. The chain couples TRBV15 to TRBJ2-7, with D perhaps being TRBD1 or TRBD2 (5 bases each). V was pared by 4 bases and J by 0 bases, with 10 bases between. The CDR3 has 14 residues. Germline-derived CDR1 and CDR2 are LNHNV and YYDKDF (reference sequence). The CDR3 protein is CATSTRDGSYEQYF. CDR3 sequence (DNA): TGTGCCACCAGCACTAGGGACGGCTCCTACGAGCAGTACTTC.

CDR3 amino acids: CASSPTRIPFLNTEAFF. The CDR3 nucleotides read TGTGCCAGCAGCCCCACTCGGATCCCCTTCCTGAACACTGAAGCTTTCTTT. V usage is TRBV14 and J usage is TRBJ1-1; unclear D gene. Trimming stripped 4 bases from V and 0 bases from J, with 18 bases between. Germline loops: CDR1 SGHDN, CDR2 FVKESK. The CDR3 totals 17 residues.

This clonotype was found a few times. This sequence joins TRBV24-1 and TRBJ1-1; 8 nucleotides line up with TRBD1. V was pared by 9 bases and J by 2 bases, with 10 bases of the junction left unmatched. This CDR3 is built from 15 residues. Looked up from germline, CDR1 is KGHDR and CDR2 is SFDVKD. The CDR3 loop reads CATVPGQAPNTEAFF. The CDR3 DNA sequence: TGTGCCACCGTCCCGGGACAGGCCCCAAACACTGAAGCTTTCTTT.

There are a few counts of this clonotype. The J gene is TRBJ2-5, the V gene TRBV7-3; 8 nucleotides align to TRBD2. Germline loops: CDR1 SGHTA, CDR2 FQGTGA. The CDR3 is 20 amino acids. V was pared by 8 bases and J by 5 bases, with 28 bases of the junction left unmatched. In nucleotides, the CDR3 is TGTGCCAGCTTCGCTCCGCTCCGGGAGGGCCGAGGGTTGTATGGGGAGACCCAGTACTTC. The encoded protein is CASFAPLREGRGLYGETQYF. Full variable domain (missing parts from reference TRBV7-3 and TRBJ2-5): GAGVSQTPSNKVTEKGKYVELRCDPISGHTALYWYRQSLGQGPEFLIYFQGTGAADDSGLPNDRFFAVRPEGSVSTLKIQRTERGDSAVYLCASFAPLREGRGLYGETQYFGPGTRLLVL.

The chain is built from TRBV15 and TRBJ2-3; D may match TRBD1 or TRBD2 (5 bases each). The CDR3 has 14 amino acids. Trimming shortened V by 7 bases and J by 2 bases, and 13 bases separated the two germline ends. Per the germline V gene, CDR1 is LNHNV and CDR2 is YYDKDF (reference sequence). The CDR3 region has the DNA TGTGCCACCAATTCGGGACCCGACACAGATACGCAGTATTTT. This codes for CATNSGPDTDTQYF. The full variable domain, its missing parts supplied by reference TRBV15 and TRBJ2-3, is DAMVIQNPRYQVTQFGKPVTLSCSQTLNHNVMYWYQQKSSQAPKLLFHYYDKDFNNEADTPDNFQSRRPNTSFCFLDIRSPGLGDTAMYLCATNSGPDTDTQYFGPGTRLTVL.

V usage is TRBV3-1 and J usage is TRBJ2-1; tentative D call: TRBD1 (5 bases). V was cut by 1 base and J by 10 bases, with 14 bases left in between. Germline lookup yields CDR1 LGHDT and CDR2 YNNKEL (reference sequence). The CDR3 has 14 residues. CDR3 residues: CASSQVVGAGEQFF. The DNA for the CDR3 is TGTGCCAGCAGCCAAGTGGTTGGGGCCGGCGAGCAGTTCTTC.

The chain recombines TRBV7-3 with TRBJ2-3; TRBD2 aligns across 7 bases. Trimming at V came to 3 bases and at J to 10 bases, leaving 13 bases not matched to a gene. This CDR3 has 15 residues. Germline assignment: CDR1 SGHTA and CDR2 FQGTGA. This chain's CDR3 is CASSFVGGPSDPQYF. The CDR3, as DNA: TGTGCCAGCAGCTTTGTGGGAGGGCCTTCTGATCCGCAGTATTTT.

The chain links TRBV29-1 to TRBJ2-2, with D perhaps TRBD2 (6 bases). V shed 7 bases and J shed 1 base, with 10 bases lying between them. The germline CDR1 and CDR2 sequences are SQVTM and ANQGSEA. This CDR3 contains 13 residues. The CDR3: CSAGGKNTGELFF. The CDR3 DNA follows: TGCAGCGCCGGCGGGAAGAACACCGGGGAGCTGTTTTTT.

This clonotype showed up just a few times. The chain recombines TRBV30 with TRBJ2-6; D gene ambiguous. Trimming shortened V by 2 bases and J by 0 bases, and 14 bases separated the two germline ends. The CDR3 runs 17 residues. Germline CDR1 is GTSNPN and CDR2 is SVGIG (reference sequence). The CDR3 DNA follows: TGTGCCTGGAGTTTCGAGAGGAGACTCTCTGGGGCCAACGTCCTGACTTTC. This encodes CAWSFERRLSGANVLTF.

This clonotype was recorded a few times. The chain joins TRBV10-3 to TRBJ2-1; D unclear. CDR3 length: 13 amino acids. The V gene lost 4 bases and the J gene lost 5 bases, with 9 bases spanning the gap. Per germline, CDR1 ENHRY and CDR2 SYGVKD. The CDR3 sequence: CAISGRGNNEQFF. CDR3 nucleotides: TGTGCCATCAGTGGCCGCGGTAACAATGAGCAGTTCTTC.

The rearrangement links TRBV28 to TRBJ2-7; D is uncertain. CDR1 and CDR2 from the germline V gene are MDHEN and SYDVKM. V shed 4 bases and J shed 4 bases, with 8 bases lying between them. This CDR3 spans 12 amino acids. For the CDR3, the DNA is TGTGCCAGCAGTTCGCGTGAGTACGAGCAGTACTTC. This gives the protein CASSSREYEQYF.

V usage is TRBV7-2 and J usage is TRBJ2-3; 10 bases align to TRBD2. The V gene's germline CDR1 is SGHTA and CDR2 FQGNSA. The trim removed 1 base at V and 6 bases at J, leaving 7 bases unmatched. This CDR3 has 16 amino acids. The DNA of the CDR3 is TGTGCCAGCAGCTTAGGGCTAGCGGGAGAAGGGGATACGCAGTATTTT. Translated: CASSLGLAGEGDTQYF.

This clonotype has only a few counts. The CDR3 sequence is CASRTATAQETQYF. DNA of the CDR3: TGTGCCAGCAGAACCGCGACAGCCCAAGAGACCCAGTACTTC. The V call is TRBV6-2 or TRBV6-3, the J call TRBJ2-5; tentative D call: TRBD1 (5 bases). The V end was cut by 6 bases, the J end by 1 base, with 12 bases between. This CDR3 is built from 14 residues. CDR1 is MNHEY and CDR2 is SVGEGT in the germline V gene.

The rearrangement joins TRBV3-1 to TRBJ1-6; D not resolved. CDR3 length: 14 residues. Trimming left V 0 bases short and J 14 bases short, with 14 bases between. CDR1 is LGHDT, CDR2 YNNKEL, per germline (reference sequence). CDR3 residues: CASSQDWGGGALHF. The CDR3 DNA sequence: TGTGCCAGCAGCCAAGATTGGGGTGGAGGCGCCCTCCACTTT.

This clonotype has just a few counts. V usage is TRBV20-1 and J usage is TRBJ2-3; D possibly matches TRBD1 or TRBD2 (5 bases each). The germline V gene has CDR1 DFQATT and CDR2 SNEGSKA (reference sequence). The CDR3 totals 13 residues. V shed 0 bases and J shed 2 bases, with 6 bases lying between them. The CDR3 bases are TGCAGTGCTAGAGAGGGGGTCACAGATACGCAGTATTTT. Its translation is CSAREGVTDTQYF.

This clonotype was counted only a few times. The chain recombines TRBV20-1 with TRBJ2-7; 8 nucleotides line up with TRBD2. Germline assignment: CDR1 DFQATT and CDR2 SNEGSKA (reference sequence). This CDR3 has 16 amino acids. Losses at the gene ends were 1 base for V and 3 bases for J; bases not matched to a gene: 11. The CDR3 coding sequence is TGCAGTGCTAGAGGGGGAGCGGGAGTGTTGTACTACGAGCAGTACTTC. Translated, it gives CSARGGAGVLYYEQYF.

This clonotype was counted between two and nine times. The chain combines TRBV4-3 with TRBJ2-2; 12 nucleotides line up with TRBD2. Germline CDR1 LGHNA, CDR2 YSLEER. The CDR3 spans 17 residues. With V trimmed by 1 base and J by 3 bases, 3 bases remained unmatched. CDR3 bases: TGCGCCAGCAGCCAAGGACTAGCGGGAGCTCACACCGGGGAGCTGTTTTTT. It translates to CASSQGLAGAHTGELFF.

The chain has TRBV12-3 or TRBV12-4 and TRBJ2-2; 7 positions match TRBD2. With V trimmed by 3 bases and J by 4 bases, 11 bases remained unmatched. The CDR3 length is 17 residues. In DNA, the CDR3 is TGTGCCAGCAGTTTCGGGCTAGCGGCCTTAAGCACCGGGGAGCTGTTTTTT. Translating it yields CASSFGLAALSTGELFF.

V usage is TRBV12-3 or TRBV12-4 and J usage is TRBJ2-1; a weak D match, TRBD2 (6 bases). The CDR3 is made up of 15 amino acids. Trimming stripped 7 bases from V and 3 bases from J, with 16 bases between. The CDR3 coding sequence is TGTGCCAGCACCCCGGACGGGACTTACTACAATGAGCAGTTCTTC. Its translation is CASTPDGTYYNEQFF.

This sequence joins TRBV7-2 and TRBJ1-2, with 8 bases lining up with TRBD1. Germline V gene lookup returns CDR1 SGHTA and CDR2 FQGNSA. CDR3 size: 13 residues. V gave up 4 bases and J gave up 7 bases; unmatched junction bases: 5. This CDR3 is CASSSQGDLGYTF. CDR3 nucleotide sequence: TGTGCCAGCAGCTCACAGGGGGATCTTGGCTACACCTTC.